These 19 T cell receptor beta chains were all obtained from the same sample, sequenced in a study of Ad26.COV2.S vaccination and SARS-CoV-2 variants. Indicated treatment: 15 to 20 received Ad26.COV2.S at low or high dose, single or two shots; about 5 received placebo; per-sample allocation not given. Specimens were obtained on day 63 following the first vaccine or placebo injection. The table came from immunoSEQ multiplex PCR; TCRdb's copy has only in-frame clones and leaves some out. The data show about 370,000 clones, with approximately 90% seen just once and 1.9% held by the top ten. The specimen was peripheral blood, collected in a trial of Ad26.COV2.S vaccine versus placebo. The receptors originated from a person between 18 and 60 years old who received the Ad26.COV2.S COVID-19 vaccine or a placebo.

The V gene is TRBV29-1, the J gene TRBJ1-2; D is ambiguous. Germline CDR1 and CDR2: SQVTM and ANQGSEA. The CDR3 is made up of 14 amino acids. The germline V and J ends were trimmed by 2 bases and 2 bases, with 12 bases remaining between them. Here the CDR3 DNA reads TGCAGCGTTGAAAGCGACACCGTGAACTATGGCTACACCTTC. Protein sequence: CSVESDTVNYGYTF.

This rearrangement joins TRBV28 to TRBJ2-3; 12 positions agree with TRBD2. The CDR3 has 17 amino acids. J lost 1 base, V lost 3 bases, and 5 bases had no gene match. CDR1 is MDHEN and CDR2 is SYDVKM in the germline V gene. CDR3 protein: CASSLYRLAGGTDTQYF. CDR3 bases: TGTGCCAGCAGTTTGTACAGACTAGCGGGAGGCACAGATACGCAGTATTTT. The variable domain in full, completed from reference TRBV28 and TRBJ2-3, reads DVKVTQSSRYLVKRTGEKVFLECVQDMDHENMFWYRQDPGLGLRLIYFSYDVKMKEKGDIPEGYSVSREKKERFSLILESASTNQTSMYLCASSLYRLAGGTDTQYFGPGTRLTVL.

This clone came up once. This sequence joins TRBV30 and TRBJ1-2; possible D gene TRBD1, 6 bases. The CDR3 loop spans 16 amino acids. Germline V gene data show CDR1 as GTSNPN and CDR2 as SVGIG (reference sequence). The V and J ends lost 4 bases and 2 bases respectively, with 20 bases between them. This chain's CDR3 is CAWIPRGGLPNYGYTF. The CDR3 DNA reads TGTGCCTGGATACCGAGGGGGGGACTGCCCAACTATGGCTACACCTTC.

In nucleotides, the CDR3 is TGTGCCAGCAGCTTAGTTCCGGGGGCGCGCAATGAGCAGTTCTTC. It codes for CASSLVPGARNEQFF. J is TRBJ2-1 and V is TRBV11-2; D is tentatively TRBD1 or TRBD2 (6 bases each). The CDR3 length is 15 residues. Germline V gene lookup returns CDR1 SGHAT and CDR2 FQNNGV. V lost 1 base, J lost 6 bases, and 13 bases lay in between.

This chain connects TRBV28 to TRBJ1-2; 7 bases map to TRBD1. V trimming: 1 base; J trimming: 3 bases; junction bases outside the gene matches: 8. The CDR3 has 16 amino acids. The V gene's germline CDR1 is MDHEN and CDR2 SYDVKM. CDR3 sequence reads: CASSLFSPDRDYGYTF. The CDR3 DNA follows: TGTGCCAGCAGTTTATTCTCCCCAGACAGGGACTATGGCTACACCTTC.

This clone showed up just a few times. The genes are TRBV29-1 and TRBJ2-2; the match to TRBD2 covers 8 bases. The CDR3 is 13 amino acids. From germline, CDR1 is SQVTM and CDR2 ANQGSEA. Losses at the gene ends were 4 bases for V and 5 bases for J; bases not matched to a gene: 3. The CDR3 DNA reads TGCAGCGTTGGAGCGGGAGTTACCGGGGAGCTGTTTTTT. Encoded protein: CSVGAGVTGELFF.

The V call is TRBV28, the J call TRBJ1-5; perhaps TRBD1 as D (6 bases). The CDR3 contains 15 residues. V lost 7 bases and J lost 1, with 14 bases in between. In germline, CDR1 is MDHEN, CDR2 SYDVKM. The CDR3 here is CASIPGVGSNQPQHF. For the CDR3, the DNA is TGTGCCAGCATACCAGGGGTCGGGAGCAATCAGCCCCAGCATTTT.

CDR3 sequence (DNA): TGTGCCAGCAACTGGGGACTCCAAGAGACCCAGTACTTC. Protein: CASNWGLQETQYF. V gene TRBV28 combines with J gene TRBJ2-5, with D possibly matching TRBD2 (6 bases). Deletions cut 7 bases from V and 1 base from J, with 10 bases between. CDR3 length equals 13 residues. The germline V gene encodes CDR1 MDHEN and CDR2 SYDVKM.

The chain links TRBV5-1 to TRBJ2-1, with 12 bases identical to TRBD2. CDR3 length: 18 residues. V lost 5 bases to trimming and J lost 7 bases; unmatched junction nucleotides: 16. Germline CDR1 SGHRS, CDR2 YFSETQ. CDR3 sequence (DNA): TGCGCCAGCAGGAGTGGCAGACTAGCGGGAGTTGAAGGAAATGAGCAGTTCTTC. Translated: CASRSGRLAGVEGNEQFF.

The chain employs TRBV6-2 or TRBV6-3 and TRBJ2-2; tentative D call: TRBD1 (6 bases). The germline gives CDR1 MNHEY, CDR2 SVGEGT. V lost 5 bases, J lost 5 bases, and 15 bases lay in between. The CDR3 spans 15 residues. CDR3 protein: CASSSRDKGTGELFF. The CDR3 nucleotides read TGTGCCAGCAGTAGCCGGGACAAGGGAACCGGGGAGCTGTTTTTT.

This chain links TRBV19 with TRBJ1-5, with D unclear. CDR3 length equals 15 residues. V gave up 3 bases and J gave up 4 bases, with 13 bases separating them. Germline CDR1 LNHDA, CDR2 SQIVND (reference sequence). The CDR3 DNA is TGTGCCAGTAGTATCTGGAGGCAGGAAAATCAGCCCCAGCATTTT. This sequence encodes CASSIWRQENQPQHF.

This clone was recorded only once. This chain connects TRBV5-6 to TRBJ2-7; TRBD2 aligns across 10 bases. The germline V gene has CDR1 SGHDT and CDR2 YYEEEE. V gave up 4 bases and J gave up 4 bases; unmatched junction bases: 5. There are 14 residues in the CDR3. In nucleotides, the CDR3 is TGTGCCAGCAGCCTGGGACTAGCGTTGTACGAGCAGTACTTC. Its translation: CASSLGLALYEQYF.

The chain has TRBV29-1 and TRBJ2-5; possibly TRBD1 for D (6 bases). This CDR3 has 15 residues. V was clipped by 6 bases and J by 1 base, with 18 bases between them. CDR1 is SQVTM and CDR2 is ANQGSEA in the germline V gene. The CDR3 loop is CSVTGEEKFQETQYF. CDR3 nucleotide sequence: TGCAGCGTGACAGGTGAGGAGAAATTCCAAGAGACCCAGTACTTC.

The genes are TRBV5-4 and TRBJ1-2; 10 bases agree with TRBD1. Germline V gives CDR1 SGHNT, CDR2 YYREEE (reference sequence). The CDR3 length is 19 residues. V lost 4 bases and J lost 3; bases outside the gene matches: 18. This CDR3 is CASSPPWGDRGGYHYGYTF. As DNA, the CDR3 is TGTGCCAGCAGCCCCCCCTGGGGGGACAGGGGAGGCTATCACTATGGCTACACCTTC.

This clone was seen a single time. The J gene is TRBJ2-1, the V gene TRBV7-9; 13 positions match TRBD2. CDR1 is SEHNR, CDR2 FQNEAQ, per germline (reference sequence). Trimming at V came to 4 bases and at J to 7 bases, leaving 10 bases not matched to a gene. The CDR3 sequence is 17 residues long. CDR3 amino acids: CASSYSGTSGTRNEQFF. The CDR3 DNA reads TGTGCCAGCAGCTATTCCGGGACTAGCGGGACTAGGAATGAGCAGTTCTTC.

The CDR3 DNA sequence: TGTGCCAGCAGCGTAGGTCCCCGGGACTTCTATGGCTACACCTTC. This translates into CASSVGPRDFYGYTF. The V and J genes are TRBV9 and TRBJ1-2; the D gene is possibly TRBD1 (5 bases). The CDR3 is 15 amino acids. The germline V gene has CDR1 SGDLS and CDR2 YYNGEE. V lost 0 bases, J lost 4 bases, and 13 bases lay in between.

This clone was recorded a few times. V usage is TRBV11-1 and J usage is TRBJ2-5, with TRBD2 matching over 8 bases. The CDR3 has 13 residues. Per the germline V gene, CDR1 is SGHAT and CDR2 is FQDESV (reference sequence). Germline trimming cut 5 bases from V and 4 bases from J; bases unmatched to any gene: 3. CDR3 in DNA: TGTGCCAGCAGCCCCAGCGGGAGAGAGACCCAGTACTTC. Translation gives CASSPSGRETQYF.

This chain links TRBV12-3 or TRBV12-4 with TRBJ2-4; perhaps TRBD1 as D (6 bases). The CDR3 contains 11 residues. V was cut by 4 bases and J by 10 bases, with 8 bases left in between. CDR3 nucleotides: TGTGCCAGCAGTTCCGGACAGATTCAGTACTTC. Its translation is CASSSGQIQYF.

The genes are TRBV2 and TRBJ1-5; 9 nucleotides align to TRBD1. The CDR3 covers 14 residues. CDR1 is SNHLY, CDR2 FYNNEI, per germline. The V segment lost 6 bases and the J segment 9 bases; nucleotides outside the gene matches: 9. The DNA for the CDR3 is TGTGCCAGCAGCAACGGACAGGGGAGGGGGCCCCAGCATTTT. Its translation: CASSNGQGRGPQHF.